Listed here are 6 T cell receptor beta chains from one sample, sequenced in a study of post-analysis software for immune sequencing data. The authors incorporated unique molecular identifiers into the TCR beta cDNA libraries. One entry per CDR3 protein, called by TCRdb with MiXCR from the PCR reads. The sample contains around 160,000 distinct CDR3 sequences, approximately 35% of which appear only once. The specimen was blood, collected after autologous hematopoietic stem cell transplantation. The receptors come from a girl between 5 and 17 years old with multiple sclerosis.

This clonotype was found a few times. This CDR3 is CASSPRGGGYNEQFF. Here the CDR3 DNA reads TGTGCCAGCAGCCCGAGGGGCGGGGGGTACAATGAGCAGTTCTTC. The chain carries TRBV6-5 and TRBJ2-1; 8 positions agree with TRBD2. The CDR3 covers 15 residues. Germline V gene lookup returns CDR1 MNHEY and CDR2 SVGAGI. V was clipped by 6 bases and J by 4 bases; unmatched bases: 8.

J is TRBJ2-5 and V is TRBV29-1; D is unresolved. CDR1 is SQVTM, CDR2 ANQGSEA, per germline. The CDR3 covers 13 residues. V gave up 2 bases and J gave up 2 bases, with 9 bases separating them. The CDR3, as DNA: TGCAGCGTTGAATATGGCCTACAAGAGACCCAGTACTTC. This encodes CSVEYGLQETQYF. Together with reference TRBV29-1 and TRBJ2-5, the CDR3 gives the full variable domain: SAVISQKPSRDICQRGTSLTIQCQVDSQVTMMFWYRQQPGQSLTLIATANQGSEATYESGFVIDKFPISRPNLTFSTLTVSNMSPEDSSIYLCSVEYGLQETQYFGPGTRLLVL.

V usage is TRBV24-1 and J usage is TRBJ1-5, with a weak D call TRBD1 (5 bases). The CDR3 loop spans 13 amino acids. The V and J ends lost 4 bases and 2 bases respectively, with 5 bases between them. CDR1 and CDR2 from the germline V gene are KGHDR and SFDVKD. The CDR3 protein is CATSEGGNQPQHF. The CDR3 DNA reads as TGTGCCACCAGTGAAGGGGGCAATCAGCCCCAGCATTTT.

This clonotype was seen a few times. The V and J genes are TRBV11-2 and TRBJ2-6, with 8 bases aligning to TRBD1. Germline V lookup: CDR1 SGHAT, CDR2 FQNNGV. Trimming removed 3 bases from V and 2 bases from J; junction bases left unmatched: 9. The CDR3 length is 18 residues. The CDR3 DNA reads TGTGCCAGCAGCTTCCGCCGACAGGGGAACCCTGGGGCCAACGTCCTGACTTTC. Protein product: CASSFRRQGNPGANVLTF.

The chain recombines TRBV15 with TRBJ1-2, with D uncertain. The V and J ends lost 1 base and 5 bases respectively, with 14 bases between them. CDR1 LNHNV and CDR2 YYDKDF come from the germline V gene (reference sequence). This CDR3 spans 15 amino acids. CDR3 sequence (DNA): TGTGCCACCAGCAGAGGGGTGGGGATTTGGTATGGCTACACCTTC. It is translated as CATSRGVGIWYGYTF.

The rearrangement links TRBV6-1 to TRBJ1-2, with D unclear. Germline values: CDR1 MNHNS, CDR2 SASEGT. The CDR3 has 14 amino acids. V was cut by 3 bases and J by 8 bases, with 16 bases left in between. CDR3 region: CASSDMGLTDGYTF. DNA of the CDR3: TGTGCCAGCAGTGATATGGGATTAACCGACGGCTACACCTTC.